This TCR beta chain was sequenced for a study of blood T cell repertoires in COVID-19 (dated by TCRdb to about 2020). About the study as a whole: Samples from collaborators originated in the United States, Italy and Spain and spanned both the acute and convalescent phases of COVID-19. Deeply sampled blood TCRbeta repertoires from subjects exposed to, actively infected with, or recovered from COVID-19 were included in the dataset. Where available, HLA class I and class II types were obtained from metadata supplied by the sample provider rather than from assay-based typing. The repertoires were released in a freely available public database meant as a resource for research on the immune response to SARS-CoV-2. A de-identified subject ID, COVID-19 status, age in years and sex were almost always included in the sample metadata. Samples were obtained from the ongoing ImmuneRACE study (first 160 participants) and from some 1,300 subjects provided by 6 global collaborators. The prospective study material was composed of cDNA or gDNA derived from T cells, B-cell-depleted T cells, or PBMCs. Paper-wide results and their limitations: The quantity of clinical and demographic metadata differed by source and by participant and was supplied without curation.

TCRbeta CDR3 regions were amplified from genomic DNA by means of the immunoSEQ Assay, a bias-controlled multiplex PCR. Regarding the original processing steps: The number of nucleated cells in each sample was estimated by amplification of reference gene primers within the assay. To quantify the absolute abundance of each unique TCRbeta CDR3 rearrangement, sequence reads were collapsed and filtered. Productive Simpson clonality was computed per sample as the square root of Simpson's diversity index over productive rearrangements. Here the immuneACCESS table is served through TCRdb, limited to in-frame sequences with V and J called. Missing clones are a known gap in these copies; in checked studies unresolved V genes cover under half, and the rest lacks a known reason. That table furnishes V, J and clone size, whereas the DNA furnished D and trimming. This sample comprises around 200,000 clones, approximately 90% of them detected only once. The top ten clonotypes cover under 0.9% of the sample.

CDR1 MNHNY and CDR2 SVGAGI are derived from the germline V gene (reference sequence). The CDR3 runs 14 residues from the cysteine to the phenylalanine. The entry retains the CDR3 DNA only, 42 bases that are in frame from base 1. The germline ends are 8 bases apart after V is trimmed by 2 bases and J by 1 base. The collaborating institutions used their own protocols to collect whole blood in K2EDTA tubes. For TCRbeta analysis, collaborators shipped samples as frozen whole blood, isolated PBMCs, or DNA extracted from either of those sample types. As concerns this clone: What antigen it recognizes has not been identified. Base qualities were left out, and no much larger clone turns up one base away.

The TCR sequence derives from a man aged 35 to 55 with acute or convalescent COVID-19. Sequencing used peripheral blood. The sequence joins TRBV6-6 to TRBJ1-1; the D gene is perhaps TRBD1, from 5 matching bases. The nucleotide sequence is TGTGCCAGCAGTTACGGCAGGGAGAACACTGAAGCTTTCTTT. Its translation is CASSYGRENTEAFF.